The 27 T cell receptor beta chains below come from one sample, sequenced in a study of tumor-infiltrating lymphocytes in oesophageal squamous cell carcinoma. TCRdb passed the PCR reads through MiXCR, listing each CDR3 protein once. This table holds 16,000 or so distinct CDR3 sequences, around 52% found once. Material for sequencing was esophageal tumor tissue. The receptors here all came from a male donor with esophageal squamous cell carcinoma.

This clonotype was counted at least ten times. The chain joins TRBV7-2 to TRBJ2-1; D is perhaps TRBD2 (5 bases). In germline, CDR1 is SGHTA, CDR2 FQGNSA. The CDR3 is made up of 16 amino acids. With 2 bases removed from V and 4 bases from J, the gap between germline ends came to 15 bases. The CDR3 here is CASSLLGHGGYNEQFF. Written as DNA, the CDR3 is TGTGCCAGCAGCTTACTAGGGCACGGCGGGTACAATGAGCAGTTCTTC. Complete variable domain (other parts from reference TRBV7-2 and TRBJ2-1): GAGVSQSPSNKVTEKGKDVELRCDPISGHTALYWYRQSLGQGLEFLIYFQGNSAPDKSGLPSDRFSAERTGGSVSTLTIQRTQQEDSAVYLCASSLLGHGGYNEQFFGPGTRLTVL.

The V call is TRBV6-5, the J call TRBJ2-1; D possibly uses TRBD1 or TRBD2 (5 bases each). The tail of the sequence fits TRBJ2-3 better, so the J call may be wrong. CDR3 length: 18 amino acids. CDR1 is MNHEY and CDR2 is SVGAGI in the germline V gene. The CDR3, as DNA: TGTGCCAGCAGTTACTCGATCCCCCAGGGAGCCTACACAGATACGCAGTATTTT. Encoded protein: CASSYSIPQGAYTDTQYF.

This sequence joins TRBV11-2 and TRBJ2-2; D may be TRBD2 (5 bases). This CDR3 has 15 residues. Germline assignment: CDR1 SGHAT and CDR2 FQNNGV. V lost 1 base, J lost 4 bases, and 10 bases lay in between. In DNA form, the CDR3 reads TGTGCCAGCAGCTTAGTTCCGGGATTCACCGGGGAGCTGTTTTTT. Its translation is CASSLVPGFTGELFF.

The chain combines TRBV30 with TRBJ2-3; D uncertain. Per germline, CDR1 GTSNPN and CDR2 SVGIG (reference sequence). This CDR3 is 11 amino acids long. The V gene lost 2 bases and the J gene lost 5 bases, with 5 bases spanning the gap. The CDR3 DNA reads as TGTGCCTGGAGTCCCCGAGATACGCAGTATTTT. Translating gives CAWSPRDTQYF. Using reference TRBV30 and TRBJ2-3 for the parts outside the CDR3, the full variable domain is SQTIHQWPATLVQPVGSPLSLECTVEGTSNPNLYWYRQAAGRGLQLLFYSVGIGQISSEVPQNLSASRPQDRQFILSSKKLLLSDSGFYLCAWSPRDTQYFGPGTRLTVL.

The chain links TRBV11-2 to TRBJ2-1, with TRBD1 as a possible D gene (7 bases). V dropped 5 bases and J dropped 7 bases, with 18 bases sitting between them. CDR3 size: 15 residues. Germline V CDR1 and CDR2: SGHAT, FQNNGV. The CDR3 loop reads CASSVGGGIGNEQFF. In nucleotides, the CDR3 is TGTGCCAGCAGCGTAGGGGGCGGGATAGGGAATGAGCAGTTCTTC.

V gene TRBV7-3 combines with J gene TRBJ2-1; 7 nucleotides match TRBD1. The DNA end lines up better with TRBJ2-6; the J call may be wrong. CDR1 and CDR2 (germline): SGHTA, FQGTGA. This CDR3 contains 12 residues. Written as DNA, the CDR3 is TGTGCCAGCAGCTTCGACAGGGCCGTCCTGACTTTC. Protein product: CASSFDRAVLTF.

Concerning this clonotype: The conserved phenylalanine or tryptophan normally closing the CDR3 is absent here, so this likely arose from a read error. The DNA is left out, because the CDR3 cannot be placed on it with certainty; the CDR3 is given as TCRdb lists it. The genes are TRBV28 and TRBJ2-5; TRBD1, the table's D call, was not compared with the DNA. The CDR3 is 17 amino acids in total, end residues counted. Germline V lookup: CDR1 MDHEN, CDR2 SYDVKM. CDR3 in amino acids: CASSFLQGNGSPLHFGN.

This clonotype was seen ten or more times. A clone one base away is much larger, so this may be a read error. V is TRBV28 and J is TRBJ2-1, with a weak D call TRBD2 (6 bases). V gave up 10 bases and J gave up 10 bases, with 23 bases separating them. The CDR3 is 14 residues long. Germline V lookup: CDR1 MDHEN, CDR2 SYDVKM. DNA of the CDR3: TGTGCCACCTATGGGGGGACGGTTGCTTGGGAGCAGTTCTTC. The encoded protein is CATYGGTVAWEQFF.

The V gene is TRBV5-3, the J gene TRBJ2-1; TRBD1 agrees at 8 bases. The J call may be incorrect, as the DNA end agrees better with TRBJ2-5. TRBV5-3 is placed among ORFs of uncertain function. The CDR3 spans 13 residues. The CDR3 sequence is CASSRNRGETQYF. DNA for the CDR3: TGTGCCAGCAGCCGGAACAGGGGGGAGACCCAGTACTTC.

The chain links TRBV6-6 to TRBJ1-2, with 9 bases lining up with TRBD1. Unmatched junction bases numbered 2, after V lost 6 bases and J lost 6 bases. Germline CDR1 reads MNHNY; CDR2 reads SVGAGI (reference sequence). CDR3 size: 12 residues. The CDR3 reads CASSGTGNGYTF. In DNA form, the CDR3 reads TGTGCCAGCAGCGGGACAGGGAATGGCTACACCTTC.

This clonotype was picked up many times. The J gene is TRBJ2-1, the V gene TRBV7-6; weak D call: TRBD2 (6 bases). The CDR3 sequence is 13 residues long. Germline V gene sequence: CDR1 SGHVS, CDR2 FNYEAQ. With 7 bases removed from V and 1 base from J, the gap between germline ends came to 8 bases. The CDR3 is CASTSGSYNEQFF. CDR3 DNA: TGTGCCAGCACGAGCGGGTCCTACAATGAGCAGTTCTTC.

This clonotype was observed once. Lacking the conserved final phenylalanine or tryptophan, this CDR3 likely reflects a read error. No DNA is shown, since the ends of the CDR3 on it are uncertain; the CDR3 is the one TCRdb lists. V gene TRBV7-3 combines with J gene TRBJ2-3; TRBD2 is the table's D call and was not checked against the DNA. From germline, CDR1 is SGHTA and CDR2 FQGTGA. Counting both end residues, the CDR3 totals 17 amino acids. The CDR3 sequence is CASSPQLTSGGEQFFGA.

The table lists this clonotype with a few counts. The chain uses TRBV7-3 and TRBJ2-5, with a possible D match to TRBD1 (7 bases). CDR1 is SGHTA, CDR2 FQGTGA, per germline. The V gene lost 2 bases and the J gene lost 5 bases, with 18 bases spanning the gap. The CDR3 has 16 amino acids. The CDR3 nucleotides read TGTGCCAGCAGCTTAGGGGGGACAGTAAATAGGGAGACCCAGTACTTC. As protein: CASSLGGTVNRETQYF. Complete variable domain (other parts from reference TRBV7-3 and TRBJ2-5): GAGVSQTPSNKVTEKGKYVELRCDPISGHTALYWYRQSLGQGPEFLIYFQGTGAADDSGLPNDRFFAVRPEGSVSTLKIQRTERGDSAVYLCASSLGGTVNRETQYFGPGTRLLVL.

A word on this clonotype: The conserved phenylalanine or tryptophan is not found at the CDR3 terminus, so this likely reflects a read error. No DNA is shown, since the ends of the CDR3 on it are uncertain; the CDR3 is the one TCRdb lists. This chain uses TRBV18 with TRBJ2-4; the table names TRBD1, a call not compared with the DNA. CDR1 KGHSH and CDR2 LQKENI come from the germline V gene. The CDR3 is 18 amino acids in total, end residues counted. The CDR3 spells CASSPRIGDILSPLHFGN.

The chain is built from TRBV7-2 and TRBJ2-7; maybe TRBD1 (5 bases). CDR1 and CDR2 from the germline V gene are SGHTA and FQGNSA. The ends were cut back, 4 bases at V and 5 bases at J, with 6 bases in the middle. The CDR3 totals 11 residues. Here the CDR3 reads CASSWTHEQYF. In nucleotides, the CDR3 is TGTGCCAGCAGCTGGACACACGAGCAGTACTTC.

This chain links TRBV6-1 with TRBJ2-1, with D unresolved. TRBJ2-5 explains the end of the DNA better; the J call may be wrong. Germline V gene sequence: CDR1 MNHNS, CDR2 SASEGT. The CDR3 spans 12 residues. CDR3 protein: CASRTIGETQYF. The DNA of the CDR3 is TGTGCCAGCAGGACGATAGGGGAGACCCAGTACTTC.

This clonotype was found many times. The chain carries TRBV5-1 and TRBJ2-1; the D call may be TRBD1 or TRBD2 (5 bases each). The V end lost 8 bases, the J end lost 2 bases, and 14 bases lay between the germline ends. This CDR3 region has 14 residues. Germline V gives CDR1 SGHRS, CDR2 YFSETQ. As DNA, the CDR3 is TGCGCCAGTAACCGGGACGCGGCCTACAATGAGCAGTTCTTC. It is translated as CASNRDAAYNEQFF.

This clonotype showed up just a few times. The junction and the germline gene differ at one end; a read error may be behind it. The chain links TRBV4-1 to TRBJ2-5; D perhaps matches TRBD1 (5 bases). The CDR3 runs to 13 residues. Germline CDR1 reads MGHRA; CDR2 reads YSYEKL. The CDR3 is CASSPNRLNEQYF. The CDR3 DNA follows: TGTGCCAGCAGCCCCAACAGGCTGAATGAGCAGTACTTC.

The chain uses TRBV6-6 and TRBJ1-4, with unresolved D. Germline values: CDR1 MNHNY, CDR2 SVGAGI (reference sequence). V lost 6 bases and J 4 bases, leaving 6 bases between the germline ends. The CDR3 has 12 amino acids. CDR3 nucleotides: TGTGCCAGCAGAACCATTAATGAAAAACTGTTTTTT. Translating gives CASRTINEKLFF.

This chain links TRBV6-5 with TRBJ2-1; TRBD2 might be the D (7 bases). With the DNA end fitting TRBJ2-5 better, the J assignment may be wrong. Germline CDR1 MNHEY, CDR2 SVGAGI. The CDR3 contains 12 residues. CDR3 nucleotides: TGTGCCAGCAGGCCAAGGGGAGGGGGCCAGTACTTC. This gives the protein CASRPRGGGQYF.

The rearrangement uses TRBV7-3 and TRBJ2-5, with D possibly TRBD1 on 5 matching bases. This CDR3 spans 15 amino acids. V was cut by 2 bases and J by 2 bases, with 12 bases left in between. Germline CDR1 SGHTA, CDR2 FQGTGA. CDR3 residues: CASSLWSGPQETQYF. CDR3 DNA: TGTGCCAGCAGCTTATGGTCAGGGCCGCAAGAGACCCAGTACTTC.

V is TRBV7-6 and J is TRBJ2-1; no reliable D call. V was cut by 0 bases and J by 9 bases, with 6 bases left in between. This CDR3 region has 12 residues. Germline V gives CDR1 SGHVS, CDR2 FNYEAQ. The CDR3 protein is CASSLAWGEQFF. CDR3 sequence (DNA): TGTGCCAGCAGCTTAGCGTGGGGTGAGCAGTTCTTC. The full variable domain, in which reference TRBV7-6 and TRBJ2-1 provide the parts outside the CDR3, is GAGVSQSPRYKVTKRGQDVALRCDPISGHVSLYWYRQALGQGPEFLTYFNYEAQQDKSGLPNDRFSAERPEGSISTLTIQRTEQRDSAMYRCASSLAWGEQFFGPGTRLTVL.

The chain joins TRBV7-4 to TRBJ2-5; 7 bases match TRBD2. Germline V CDR1 and CDR2: SGHVT, SQSDAQ. This CDR3 spans 14 amino acids. The ends lost 5 bases at V and 5 bases at J; junction bases unmatched: 8. The CDR3 DNA follows: TGTGCCAGCAGCCCCGGGACTATTGGGGAGACCCAGTACTTC. Protein sequence: CASSPGTIGETQYF.

The chain recombines TRBV7-9 with TRBJ2-3; the match to TRBD2 covers 7 bases. V was pared by 4 bases and J by 0 bases, with 1 base of the junction left unmatched. CDR1 is SEHNR and CDR2 is FQNEAQ in the germline V gene (reference sequence). This CDR3 contains 14 residues. The CDR3 protein is CASSSSGSTDTQYF. The CDR3 bases are TGTGCCAGCAGCTCTAGCGGAAGCACAGATACGCAGTATTTT.

For this clonotype: No conserved phenylalanine or tryptophan ends this CDR3, so it is likely a read error. No DNA is shown, since the ends of the CDR3 on it are uncertain; the CDR3 is the one TCRdb lists. This chain connects TRBV28 to TRBJ2-3; no check of the table's D call, TRBD1, against the DNA was made. Germline CDR1 is MDHEN and CDR2 is SYDVKM. The CDR3 comprises 16 residues, both ends counted. This CDR3 reads CATYGGTVAWEQYFGP.

This clonotype showed up just once. This chain connects TRBV28 to TRBJ2-1, with TRBD2 matching over 7 bases. The V segment lost 2 bases and the J segment 13 bases; nucleotides outside the gene matches: 5. The V gene's germline CDR1 is MDHEN and CDR2 SYDVKM. CDR3 size: 12 residues. The CDR3 region is CASSLGREIQFF. For the CDR3, the DNA is TGTGCCAGCAGTTTAGGGCGGGAGATACAGTTCTTC.

This clonotype appeared a few times. In nucleotides, the CDR3 is TGTGCCAGCAGCTTGGCTGCGGGACAGCTTTACAATGAGCAGTTCTTC. Translated: CASSLAAGQLYNEQFF. The chain employs TRBV7-3 and TRBJ2-1; D is possibly TRBD1 (7 bases). With 3 bases removed from V and 4 bases from J, the gap between germline ends came to 16 bases. Germline V gene sequence: CDR1 SGHTA, CDR2 FQGTGA. This CDR3 has 16 residues.